These 31 T cell receptor beta chains were sequenced from one sample in a study of glioma-infiltrating T cells. Amplification of TCR alpha and beta CDR3 regions from RNA used iRepertoire nested multiplex PCR. Each CDR3 protein is one row after TCRdb ran MiXCR on the multiplex PCR reads. Among about 110,000 distinct CDR3 sequences, under 30% were seen once, and the ten largest hold about a third. The sequencing sample was made of glioma tissue, nonneoplastic brain tissue, or PBMCs (not recorded which). The receptors originated from a human donor with low-grade glioma or glioblastoma, undergoing nonglioma brain surgery, or in good health (not recorded which).

To note about this clonotype: This may come from a read error, since a much larger clone is one base off. The chain links TRBV12-5 to TRBJ2-3, with 11 bases lining up with TRBD2. From germline, CDR1 is LGHNT and CDR2 FRNRAP. This CDR3 is built from 20 residues. The CDR3 is CASGLILAGGVFAPPDKQYF. The CDR3 DNA sequence: TGTGCTAGTGGTTTGATCCTAGCGGGAGGCGTTTTTGCCCCCCCAGATAAGCAGTATTTT.

This clonotype was picked up many times. The chain joins TRBV12-3 or TRBV12-4 to TRBJ1-5; D is ambiguous. Trimming took 0 bases from V and 4 from J, leaving 4 bases between them. The CDR3 is 13 residues long. The CDR3 nucleotides read TGTGCCAGCAGTTTAGCGCAGAATCAGCCCCAGCATTTT. The encoded protein is CASSLAQNQPQHF.

This clonotype was found many times. The chain has TRBV6-2 or TRBV6-3 and TRBJ1-2; possible D gene TRBD1, 5 bases. The CDR3 runs to 13 residues. Trimming took off 4 bases at V and 1 base at J, with 7 bases between the two ends. CDR1 MNHEY and CDR2 SVGEGT come from the germline V gene. CDR3 residues: CASSSTVNYGYTF. DNA of the CDR3: TGTGCCAGCAGTTCGACAGTTAACTATGGCTACACCTTC.

This clonotype was recorded many times. The chain carries TRBV7-2 and TRBJ2-3; 7 nucleotides align to TRBD2. The J segment lost 6 bases and the V segment lost 2 bases, leaving 5 bases of the junction unmatched. This CDR3 is built from 14 residues. Germline V gene sequence: CDR1 SGHTA, CDR2 FQGNSA. The CDR3 region is CASSLLGGSDTQYF. The CDR3, as DNA: TGTGCCAGCAGCTTATTGGGAGGGTCGGATACGCAGTATTTT. Full variable domain (missing parts from reference TRBV7-2 and TRBJ2-3): GAGVSQSPSNKVTEKGKDVELRCDPISGHTALYWYRQSLGQGLEFLIYFQGNSAPDKSGLPSDRFSAERTGGSVSTLTIQRTQQEDSAVYLCASSLLGGSDTQYFGPGTRLTVL.

This clonotype was seen only a few times. This chain joins TRBV29-1 and TRBJ2-3; the match to TRBD2 covers 9 bases. The CDR3 extends over 14 amino acids. V trimming: 4 bases; J trimming: 6 bases; junction bases outside the gene matches: 8. Germline values: CDR1 SQVTM, CDR2 ANQGSEA. The CDR3 DNA sequence: TGCAGCGTTGTTTTAAGCGGGAGGAGGGATACGCAGTATTTT. Protein product: CSVVLSGRRDTQYF.

This clonotype is a singleton in its sample. The junction shows a germline mismatch at one end, possibly a read error. The rearrangement uses TRBV27 and TRBJ2-1; unclear D gene. The CDR3 covers 12 residues. Germline V lookup: CDR1 MNHEY, CDR2 SMNVEV (reference sequence). The CDR3 coding sequence is TGTGCCAGCAGCTATACCTACAATGAGCAATTCTTC. Its translation is CASSYTYNEQFF.

Points on this clonotype: One junction end disagrees with the germline gene, perhaps due to a read error. The chain links TRBV20-1 to TRBJ2-5; the D gene is possibly TRBD1 (6 bases). Germline V gene lookup returns CDR1 DFQATT and CDR2 SNEGSKA (reference sequence). The CDR3 covers 15 residues. The CDR3 is CSAISGHSSQGTQCF. In DNA, the CDR3 is TGCAGTGCTATTTCGGGACACTCATCCCAAGGGACCCAGTGCTTC.

V usage is TRBV27 and J usage is TRBJ2-7, with 7 bases fitting TRBD2. Germline V gene lookup returns CDR1 MNHEY and CDR2 SMNVEV (reference sequence). Trimming removed 2 bases from V and 4 bases from J; junction bases left unmatched: 5. The CDR3 is 14 residues long. The CDR3 region is CASSLGLESYEQYF. For the CDR3, the DNA is TGTGCCAGCAGTTTAGGACTAGAGAGTTACGAGCAGTACTTC.

This clonotype was observed many times. The chain links TRBV18 to TRBJ2-1; D gene ambiguous. The CDR3 runs 11 residues. The V end lost 6 bases, the J end lost 7 bases, and 7 bases lay between the germline ends. Germline CDR1 is KGHSH and CDR2 is LQKENI. The CDR3 DNA follows: TGTGCCAGCTCCTCTACGAATGAGCAGTTCTTC. Protein: CASSSTNEQFF.

This clonotype was counted ten times or more. The rearrangement links TRBV7-2 to TRBJ2-3; no clear D. Germline V gene sequence: CDR1 SGHTA, CDR2 FQGNSA. The V and J ends lost 1 base and 0 bases respectively, with 11 bases between them. The CDR3 spans 16 residues. CDR3 region: CASSLGRITSTDTQYF. The CDR3 DNA reads TGTGCCAGCAGCTTAGGACGTATTACTAGCACAGATACGCAGTATTTT. Supplemented by reference TRBV7-2 and TRBJ2-3, the full variable domain reads GAGVSQSPSNKVTEKGKDVELRCDPISGHTALYWYRQSLGQGLEFLIYFQGNSAPDKSGLPSDRFSAERTGGSVSTLTIQRTQQEDSAVYLCASSLGRITSTDTQYFGPGTRLTVL.

With regard to this clonotype: This sequence may be a read error, since a much larger clone differs from it by one base. V gene TRBV4-2 combines with J gene TRBJ2-7; D remains ambiguous. Germline V gene lookup returns CDR1 LGHNA and CDR2 YNFKEQ. There are 15 residues in the CDR3. V lost 4 bases and J lost 3, with 16 bases in between. CDR3 protein: CASSPEVSYNYEQYF. The CDR3 region has the DNA TGTGCCAGCAGCCCCGAAGTCAGCTATAACTACGAGCAGTACTTC.

This clonotype came up many times. The chain combines TRBV2 with TRBJ2-5; 8 bases map to TRBD1. Germline V gene lookup returns CDR1 SNHLY and CDR2 FYNNEI. The junction had 11 bases not matched to a gene; V was cut back by 6 bases and J by 2 bases. CDR3 size: 16 residues. The CDR3 here is CASRVTGVNFQETQYF. CDR3 nucleotide sequence: TGTGCCAGCAGGGTGACAGGGGTCAATTTTCAAGAGACCCAGTACTTC.

The V gene is TRBV5-4, the J gene TRBJ1-1; perhaps TRBD1 as D (6 bases). Trimming took 4 bases from V and 0 from J, leaving 13 bases between them. Germline-derived CDR1 and CDR2 are SGHNT and YYREEE (reference sequence). The CDR3 contains 15 residues. The DNA of the CDR3 is TGTGCCAGCAGCGGGGGGACAAATATGAACACTGAAGCTTTCTTT. Its protein is CASSGGTNMNTEAFF.

To note about this clonotype: This CDR3 is missing its conserved last phenylalanine or tryptophan, likely due to a read error. The chain uses TRBV20-1 and TRBJ2-7, with TRBD1 identical over 8 bases. V lost 5 bases and J lost 2; bases outside the gene matches: 5. The V gene's germline CDR1 is DFQATT and CDR2 SNEGSKA (reference sequence). The CDR3 contains 13 residues. Here the CDR3 DNA reads TGCAGTGCTCCAGGGACAGGTGCCTACGAGCAGTACTTA. Its protein product is CSAPGTGAYEQYL.

The chain carries TRBV6-4 and TRBJ2-3, with D tentatively TRBD2 (5 bases). V was clipped by 6 bases and J by 0 bases, with 10 bases between them. Germline values: CDR1 MRHNA, CDR2 SNTAGT. The CDR3 consists of 14 residues. CDR3 in amino acids: CASSAGMSTDTQYF. DNA of the CDR3: TGTGCCAGCAGCGCGGGTATGAGCACAGATACGCAGTATTTT.

As concerns this clonotype: This may be a read error: a much more frequent sequence differs by one nucleotide. Here the CDR3 reads CASSWDGREPFF. The CDR3 DNA sequence: TGTGCCAGCAGCTGGGACGGCCGGGAGCCGTTTTTT. The chain couples TRBV7-2 to TRBJ2-2; D perhaps matches TRBD2 (6 bases). CDR1 and CDR2 from the germline V gene are SGHTA and FQGNSA. This CDR3 has 12 residues. The variable domain in full, completed from reference TRBV7-2 and TRBJ2-2, reads GAGVSQSPSNKVTEKGKDVELRCDPISGHTALYWYRQSLGQGLEFLIYFQGNSAPDKSGLPSDRFSAERTGGSVSTLTIQRTQQEDSAVYLCASSWDGREPFFGEGSRLTVL.

This clonotype has ten or more counts. The chain combines TRBV6-5 with TRBJ2-7; D is unclear. The CDR3 loop spans 15 amino acids. With 2 bases removed from V and 0 bases from J, the gap between germline ends came to 11 bases. Germline V CDR1 and CDR2: MNHEY, SVGAGI. CDR3 protein: CASSYVTASSYEQYF. CDR3 in DNA: TGTGCCAGCAGTTACGTGACGGCAAGCTCCTACGAGCAGTACTTC.

This chain uses TRBV5-6 with TRBJ1-2; TRBD1 matches 8 bases. Per the germline V gene, CDR1 is SGHDT and CDR2 is YYEEEE. Trimming cost V 2 bases and J 0 bases; bases outside gene matches: 6. There are 16 residues in the CDR3. The CDR3 nucleotides read TGTGCCAGCAGCTTTTCCCCAGGGGGCACTAACTATGGCTACACCTTC. It specifies CASSFSPGGTNYGYTF.

In the case of this clonotype: One end of the junction varies from germline; a read error may be responsible. This chain uses TRBV20-1 with TRBJ1-1; no reliable D call. CDR3 length: 13 residues. Looked up from germline, CDR1 is DFQATT and CDR2 is SNEGSKA (reference sequence). Written as DNA, the CDR3 is TGCAGTGCTAGGTTAAACATGAACTCTGAAGCTTTCTTT. This gives the protein CSARLNMNSEAFF.

Concerning this clonotype itself: The conserved phenylalanine or tryptophan is not found at the CDR3 terminus, so this likely reflects a read error. It is unclear where the CDR3 begins or ends on the DNA, so no DNA is shown, and the CDR3 is as TCRdb lists it. The chain employs TRBV6-2 or TRBV6-3 and TRBJ2-7; TRBD2 is the table's D call and was not checked against the DNA. CDR1 and CDR2 from the germline V gene are MNHEY and SVGEGT. The CDR3 adds up to 15 amino acids, both ends counted. CDR3 region: CASSGGTSVIYEQCL.

The J gene is TRBJ2-5, the V gene TRBV9; D is perhaps TRBD2 (5 bases). V was pared by 1 base and J by 3 bases, with 13 bases between. The germline gives CDR1 SGDLS, CDR2 YYNGEE. This CDR3 is 15 amino acids long. The CDR3 nucleotides read TGTGCCAGCAGCGTATCTACGACTATTAAAGAGACCCAGTACTTC. Its protein product is CASSVSTTIKETQYF.

Notes on this clonotype: Since a much larger clone is just one base distant, this may be a read error. The chain links TRBV11-1 to TRBJ2-5; D remains unclear. Trimming took off 1 base at V and 1 base at J, with 7 bases between the two ends. CDR3 size: 14 residues. The germline V gene encodes CDR1 SGHAT and CDR2 FQDESV (reference sequence). This CDR3 is CASSLGMTQETQYF. The CDR3 DNA is TGTGCCAGCAGCTTAGGGATGACCCAAGAGACCCAGTACTTC.

On this clonotype: A much more abundant neighbour one base away suggests this may be a read error. The chain uses TRBV10-3 and TRBJ1-1; D is uncertain. CDR1 ENHRY and CDR2 SYGVKD come from the germline V gene. The CDR3 sequence is 14 residues long. CDR3 DNA sequence: TGTGCCATCAGTGAGTCGACCTGGACCTCTGACGCTTTCTTT. Amino acids: CAISESTWTSDAFF.

This clonotype was seen ten or more times. V gene TRBV7-2 combines with J gene TRBJ1-1, with D tentatively TRBD1 (6 bases). The CDR3 is 15 residues long. CDR1 is SGHTA, CDR2 FQGNSA, per germline. Trimming shortened V by 3 bases and J by 2 bases, and 13 bases separated the two germline ends. The CDR3 nucleotides read TGTGCCAGCAGCTTTACAGGGACCCTAAACACTGAAGCTTTCTTT. Protein product: CASSFTGTLNTEAFF.

This CDR3 is CASSSGPRQGNQPQHF. The CDR3 DNA reads TGTGCCAGCAGTTCGGGACCACGTCAGGGGAATCAGCCCCAGCATTTT. This sequence joins TRBV12-3 or TRBV12-4 and TRBJ1-5; maybe TRBD1 (6 bases). CDR3 length equals 16 residues. V lost 4 bases and J 4 bases, leaving 17 bases between the germline ends.

The table lists this clonotype with a few counts. The gene calls are TRBV7-8 and TRBJ1-1; D remains unclear. The CDR3 sequence is 13 residues long. The germline V and J ends were trimmed by 6 bases and 2 bases, with 10 bases remaining between them. Germline V gene lookup returns CDR1 SGHVS and CDR2 FQNEAQ. The CDR3 sequence: CASSSSLNTEAFF. CDR3 nucleotide sequence: TGTGCCAGCAGTTCCAGCTTAAACACTGAAGCTTTCTTT.

This clonotype was recorded many times. The J gene is TRBJ1-2, the V gene TRBV7-9; 7 bases agree with TRBD1. CDR1 and CDR2 (germline): SEHNR, FQNEAQ (reference sequence). CDR3 size: 15 residues. With V trimmed by 5 bases and J by 2 bases, 8 bases remained unmatched. In nucleotides, the CDR3 is TGTGCCAGCAGCCCGCGGGACAGACTAAACTATGGCTACACCTTC. Its protein product is CASSPRDRLNYGYTF.

This clonotype was detected only once. The rearrangement joins TRBV7-9 to TRBJ1-3, with 9 bases aligning to TRBD1. V trimming: 5 bases; J trimming: 9 bases; junction bases outside the gene matches: 8. The germline CDR1 and CDR2 sequences are SEHNR and FQNEAQ (reference sequence). The CDR3 totals 14 residues. CDR3 in amino acids: CASSPTGTGPTIYF. The CDR3 bases are TGTGCCAGCAGCCCTACCGGGACAGGGCCCACCATATATTTT. The entire variable domain, with the rest obtained from reference TRBV7-9 and TRBJ1-3, is as follows: DTGVSQNPRHKITKRGQNVTFRCDPISEHNRLYWYRQTLGQGPEFLTYFQNEAQLEKSRLLSDRFSAERPKGSFSTLEIQRTEQGDSAMYLCASSPTGTGPTIYFGEGSWLTVV.

This clonotype was found many times. The chain has TRBV2 and TRBJ1-3; D is possibly TRBD1 (6 bases). Germline-derived CDR1 and CDR2 are SNHLY and FYNNEI. The length of the CDR3 is 15 residues. Between the trimmed V and J ends, which lost 1 base and 1 base, there was a span of 8 bases. CDR3 nucleotide sequence: TGTGCCAGCAGTGAAGGGACAGTTTCTGGAAACACCATATATTTT. This codes for CASSEGTVSGNTIYF.

In its sample, this clonotype was seen many times. The rearrangement links TRBV7-2 to TRBJ2-7; 8 nucleotides line up with TRBD1. CDR1 SGHTA and CDR2 FQGNSA come from the germline V gene. J was trimmed by 1 base and V by 5 bases; bases with no gene match: 4. The CDR3 consists of 14 residues. The CDR3 is CASSTGTGSYEQYF. In DNA form, the CDR3 reads TGTGCCAGCAGCACCGGGACAGGTTCCTACGAGCAGTACTTC.

This clonotype was recorded many times. This chain links TRBV4-3 with TRBJ1-3; 8 nucleotides align to TRBD1. The CDR3 loop spans 15 amino acids. Germline-derived CDR1 and CDR2 are LGHNA and YSLEER. J gave up 8 bases and V 2 bases, and 8 bases lay outside the gene matches. Written as DNA, the CDR3 is TGCGCCAGCAGCCAATTAGACAGGGGATTTGACACCATATATTTT. Its protein is CASSQLDRGFDTIYF.